This TCR beta chain appears in the sequencing data of a study of CD8 T cells in ankylosing spondylitis. Overall study findings and caveats: The authors reported significant enrichment of disease-linked clones in matched ankylosing spondylitis synovial fluid. In ankylosing spondylitis blood, a motif of 7 to 9 highly homologous TCR beta variants appeared characteristic.

The authors made TCR beta libraries by quantitative 5'-RACE with molecular barcodes. TCRdb passed the 5' RACE reads through MiXCR, listing each CDR3 protein once. The table has roughly 700,000 distinct CDR3 sequences, 15% to 20% seen once. This clonotype was observed a few times. Its antigen remains unknown. The CDR3 is made up of 13 amino acids. Trimming removed 6 bases from V and 6 bases from J, with 15 bases in between. Germline V CDR1 and CDR2: SGHKS, YYEKEE (reference sequence). This sequence joins TRBV5-5 and TRBJ1-1; possibly TRBD1 for D (5 bases). The sample was blood, either unsorted or a sorted T cell fraction (not recorded which). This TCR came from a male donor with ankylosing spondylitis. Written as DNA, the CDR3 is TGTGCCAGCACCCTGGGGGGGGGATCTGAAGCTTTCTTT. Amino acid sequence: CASTLGGGSEAFF.